This TCR beta chain was documented in a study of shared clonotypes between healthy human individuals. Study-wide findings and caveats: The study generally estimated greater richness for naive than memory subsets. Large depth notwithstanding, sorted-subset sequencing proved incomplete by rarefaction.

Measured with immunoSEQ multiplex PCR; TCRdb has only the in-frame clones, and not every one. The table shows nearly 750,000 clones, with just under 75% occurring only once. The study enrolled healthy HIV-negative adults without recent acute infections or vaccinations as donors. Investigators divided CD4+ cells into CD45RA+ naive and CD45RA-negative memory subsets. On this clone: Its antigen is undetermined.

The CDR3 length is 14 residues. Per germline, CDR1 MNHEY and CDR2 SVGAGI. V was trimmed by 4 bases and J by 3 bases, leaving 9 bases between them. Material for sequencing was memory CD4+ T cells sorted from blood. Subset indicated: CD45RA-negative fraction. This chain joins TRBV6-5 and TRBJ2-2; no reliable D call. The receptor was isolated from a woman aged 25 to 45 in good health. The CDR3 bases are TGTGCCAGCAGTTGGTTACGGGACACCGGGGAGCTGTTTTTT. Translating gives CASSWLRDTGELFF.